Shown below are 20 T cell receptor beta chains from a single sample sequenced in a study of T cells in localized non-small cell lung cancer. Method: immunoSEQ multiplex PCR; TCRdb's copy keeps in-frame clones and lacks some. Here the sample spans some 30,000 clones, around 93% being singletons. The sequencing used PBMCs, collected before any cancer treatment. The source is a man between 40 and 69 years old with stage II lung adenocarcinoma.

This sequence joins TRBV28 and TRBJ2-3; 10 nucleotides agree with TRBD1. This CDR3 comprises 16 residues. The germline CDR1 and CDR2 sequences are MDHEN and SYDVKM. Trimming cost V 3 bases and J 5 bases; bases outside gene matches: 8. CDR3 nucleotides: TGTGCCAGCAGTTTCTACGGGACAGGGGTACTAGATACGCAGTATTTT. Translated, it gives CASSFYGTGVLDTQYF.

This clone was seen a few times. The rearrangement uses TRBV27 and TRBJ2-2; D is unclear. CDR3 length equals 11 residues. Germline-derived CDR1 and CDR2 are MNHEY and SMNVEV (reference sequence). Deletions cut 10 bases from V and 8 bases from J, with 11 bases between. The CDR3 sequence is CATSAGGELFF. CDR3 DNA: TGTGCCACCTCTGCAGGAGGGGAGCTGTTTTTT.

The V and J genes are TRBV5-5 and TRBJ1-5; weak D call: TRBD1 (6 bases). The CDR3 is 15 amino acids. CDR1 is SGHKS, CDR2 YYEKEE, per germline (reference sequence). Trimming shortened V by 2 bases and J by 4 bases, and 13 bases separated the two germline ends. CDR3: CASSLGGTTNQPQHF. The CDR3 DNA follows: TGTGCCAGCAGCTTAGGGGGGACTACTAATCAGCCCCAGCATTTT.

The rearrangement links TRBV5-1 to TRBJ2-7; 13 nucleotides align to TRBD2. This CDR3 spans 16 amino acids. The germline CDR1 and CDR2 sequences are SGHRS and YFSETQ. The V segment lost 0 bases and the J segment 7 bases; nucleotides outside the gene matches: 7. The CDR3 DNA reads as TGCGCCAGCAGCTTGGTAGGACTAGCGGGAGCGGGAGAGCAGTACTTC. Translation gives CASSLVGLAGAGEQYF.

CDR3 nucleotides: TGTGCCAGCAGCTTAATCCTTAAGAGTAACGAGCAGTACTTC. This encodes CASSLILKSNEQYF. The chain has TRBV11-3 and TRBJ2-7; D gene unclear. The germline CDR1 and CDR2 sequences are SGHNT and YENEEA. Trimming stripped 2 bases from V and 5 bases from J, with 13 bases between. This CDR3 region has 14 residues. Using reference TRBV11-3 and TRBJ2-7 for the parts outside the CDR3, the full variable domain is EAGVVQSPRYKIIEKKQPVAFWCNPISGHNTLYWYLQNLGQGPELLIRYENEEAVDDSQLPKDRFSAERLKGVDSTLKIQPAELGDSAVYLCASSLILKSNEQYFGPGTRLTVT.

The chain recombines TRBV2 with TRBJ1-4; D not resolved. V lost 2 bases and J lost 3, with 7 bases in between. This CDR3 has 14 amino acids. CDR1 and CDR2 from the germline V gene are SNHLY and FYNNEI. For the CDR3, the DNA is TGTGCCAGCAGTGAAACCCGGTCTAATGAAAAACTGTTTTTT. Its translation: CASSETRSNEKLFF.

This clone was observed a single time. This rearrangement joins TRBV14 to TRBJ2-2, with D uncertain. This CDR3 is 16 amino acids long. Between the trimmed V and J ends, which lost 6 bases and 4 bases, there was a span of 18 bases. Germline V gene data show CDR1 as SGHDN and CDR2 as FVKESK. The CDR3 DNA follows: TGTGCCAGCAGACTGACACGTGCTGATGGCACCGGGGAGCTGTTTTTT. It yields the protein CASRLTRADGTGELFF.

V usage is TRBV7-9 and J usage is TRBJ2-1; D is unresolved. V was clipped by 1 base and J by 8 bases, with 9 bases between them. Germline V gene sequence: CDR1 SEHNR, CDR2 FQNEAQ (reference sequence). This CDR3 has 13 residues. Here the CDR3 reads CASSLGPSDEQFF. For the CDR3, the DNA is TGTGCCAGCAGCTTAGGGCCTTCCGATGAGCAGTTCTTC.

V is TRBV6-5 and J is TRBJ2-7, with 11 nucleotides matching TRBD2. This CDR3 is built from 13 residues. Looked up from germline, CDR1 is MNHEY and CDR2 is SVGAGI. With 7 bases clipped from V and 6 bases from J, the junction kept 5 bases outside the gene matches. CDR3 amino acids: CASMGLAGGEQYF. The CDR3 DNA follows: TGTGCCAGCATGGGTCTAGCGGGAGGCGAGCAGTACTTC.

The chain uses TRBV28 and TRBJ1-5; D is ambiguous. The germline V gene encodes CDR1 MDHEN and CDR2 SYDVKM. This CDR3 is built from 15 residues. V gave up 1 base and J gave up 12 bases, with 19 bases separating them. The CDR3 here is CASSLYSVSRPSQHF. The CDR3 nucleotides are TGTGCCAGCAGTTTATATTCAGTTTCCCGACCGAGCCAGCATTTT.

CDR3 in DNA: TGTGCCAGCAGCCCAACAGGGGCCTCCTACAATGAGCAGTTCTTC. This translates into CASSPTGASYNEQFF. The chain couples TRBV7-7 to TRBJ2-1; 7 positions agree with TRBD1. Per germline, CDR1 SSHAT and CDR2 FNYEAQ (reference sequence). J lost 0 bases, V lost 5 bases, and 4 bases had no gene match. This CDR3 is 15 amino acids long.

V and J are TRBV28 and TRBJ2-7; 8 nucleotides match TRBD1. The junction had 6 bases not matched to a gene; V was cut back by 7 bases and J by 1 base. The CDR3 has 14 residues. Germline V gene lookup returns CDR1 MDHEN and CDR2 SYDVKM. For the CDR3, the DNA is TGTGCCAGCATTCGGACAGGGACGTCCTACGAGCAGTACTTC. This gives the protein CASIRTGTSYEQYF. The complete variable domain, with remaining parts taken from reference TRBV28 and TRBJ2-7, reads DVKVTQSSRYLVKRTGEKVFLECVQDMDHENMFWYRQDPGLGLRLIYFSYDVKMKEKGDIPEGYSVSREKKERFSLILESASTNQTSMYLCASIRTGTSYEQYFGPGTRLTVT.

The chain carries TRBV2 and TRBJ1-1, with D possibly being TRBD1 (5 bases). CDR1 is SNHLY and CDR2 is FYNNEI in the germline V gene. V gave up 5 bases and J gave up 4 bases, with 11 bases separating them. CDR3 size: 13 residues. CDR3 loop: CASSPGRGTEAFF. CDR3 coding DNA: TGTGCCAGCAGTCCCGGGAGGGGCACTGAAGCTTTCTTT.

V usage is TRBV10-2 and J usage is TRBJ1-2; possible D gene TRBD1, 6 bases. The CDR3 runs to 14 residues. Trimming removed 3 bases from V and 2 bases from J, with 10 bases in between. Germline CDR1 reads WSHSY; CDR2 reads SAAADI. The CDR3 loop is CASSDFRGNYGYTF. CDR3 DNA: TGCGCCAGCAGTGACTTCAGGGGCAACTATGGCTACACCTTC.

The CDR3 reads CASSWLAGGGETQYF. CDR3 nucleotides: TGTGCCAGCAGCTGGTTAGCGGGAGGGGGAGAGACCCAGTACTTC. The chain joins TRBV7-8 to TRBJ2-5, with 11 bases matching TRBD2. This CDR3 comprises 15 residues. The germline V gene encodes CDR1 SGHVS and CDR2 FQNEAQ. V gave up 4 bases and J gave up 4 bases; unmatched junction bases: 5.

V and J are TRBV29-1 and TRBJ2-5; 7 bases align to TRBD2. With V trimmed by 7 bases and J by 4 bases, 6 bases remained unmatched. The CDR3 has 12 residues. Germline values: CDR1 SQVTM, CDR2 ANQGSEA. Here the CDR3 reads CSAREGPETQYF. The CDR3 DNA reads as TGCAGCGCTAGGGAGGGTCCAGAGACCCAGTACTTC.

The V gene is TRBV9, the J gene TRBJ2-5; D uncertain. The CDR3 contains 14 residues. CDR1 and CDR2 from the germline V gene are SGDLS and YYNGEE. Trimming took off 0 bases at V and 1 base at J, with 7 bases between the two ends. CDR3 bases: TGTGCCAGCAGCGTAGCTTGGAGCCAAGAGACCCAGTACTTC. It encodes CASSVAWSQETQYF.

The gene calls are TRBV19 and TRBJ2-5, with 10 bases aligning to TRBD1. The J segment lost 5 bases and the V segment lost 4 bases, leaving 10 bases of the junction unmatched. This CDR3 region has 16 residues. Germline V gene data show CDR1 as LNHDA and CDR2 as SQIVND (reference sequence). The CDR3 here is CASSRQGALGSETQYF. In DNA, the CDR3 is TGTGCCAGTAGTAGACAGGGGGCGCTGGGGTCGGAGACCCAGTACTTC.

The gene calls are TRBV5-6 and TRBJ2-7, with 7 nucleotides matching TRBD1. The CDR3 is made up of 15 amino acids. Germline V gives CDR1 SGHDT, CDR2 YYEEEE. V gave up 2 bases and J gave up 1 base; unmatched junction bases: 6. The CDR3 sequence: CASSFVTGISYEQYF. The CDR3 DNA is TGTGCCAGCAGCTTTGTGACAGGGATTTCCTACGAGCAGTACTTC.

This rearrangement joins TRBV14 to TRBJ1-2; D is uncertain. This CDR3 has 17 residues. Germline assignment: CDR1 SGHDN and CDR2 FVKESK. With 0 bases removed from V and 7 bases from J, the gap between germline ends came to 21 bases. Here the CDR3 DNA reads TGTGCCAGCAGCCAAGATCGGTCCCAGATTGCTACCTCTGGCTACACCTTC. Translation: CASSQDRSQIATSGYTF.